The 16 T cell receptor beta chains below all came from one sample that was sequenced in a study of blood T cells in healthy people across ages. The use of a sample-barcoded 5' primer and a J-beta primer mix characterized a second PCR of about 6 to 11 cycles. TCRdb reprocessed the 5' RACE reads with MiXCR, giving one entry per CDR3 protein. Of about 730,000 distinct CDR3 sequences in the sample, roughly 43% are singletons; the top ten hold 20% to 25%. Material for sequencing was blood. The receptors were sampled from a woman aged 55-70 years in good health.

The rearrangement joins TRBV4-1 to TRBJ1-5; maybe TRBD1 (6 bases). The length of the CDR3 is 15 residues. The germline V gene encodes CDR1 MGHRA and CDR2 YSYEKL. The V end lost 5 bases, the J end lost 7 bases, and 18 bases lay between the germline ends. This CDR3 reads CASSRDGGAVQPQHF. In DNA, the CDR3 is TGCGCCAGCAGCAGGGACGGGGGGGCAGTACAGCCCCAGCATTTT.

J is TRBJ1-5 and V is TRBV7-2; D gene ambiguous. Germline V gene lookup returns CDR1 SGHTA and CDR2 FQGNSA. V was pared by 4 bases and J by 4 bases, with 8 bases between. This CDR3 comprises 13 residues. The CDR3 bases are TGTGCCAGCAGCTCCGAACAGAATCAGCCCCAGCATTTT. Its protein product is CASSSEQNQPQHF.

The chain joins TRBV2 to TRBJ2-4; 7 bases agree with TRBD2. The J call is uncertain, as TRBJ2-5 better fits the DNA end. Germline assignment: CDR1 SNHLY and CDR2 FYNNEI. The CDR3 sequence is 13 residues long. CDR3 protein: CASRGRVRETQYF. The CDR3 DNA follows: TGTGCCAGCAGGGGGAGGGTGCGAGAGACCCAGTACTTC.

The rearrangement links TRBV7-9 to TRBJ2-5, with D perhaps matching TRBD2 (5 bases). The CDR3 is 17 residues long. The V end was cut by 2 bases, the J end by 3 bases, with 19 bases between. CDR1 SEHNR and CDR2 FQNEAQ come from the germline V gene (reference sequence). In nucleotides, the CDR3 is TGTGCCAGCAGCTTAACGCCAGTAGGCCCCGGGAAAGAGACCCAGTACTTC. Its protein is CASSLTPVGPGKETQYF.

In this sample, this clonotype turned up a few times. V and J are TRBV3-1 and TRBJ2-1; 8 nucleotides match TRBD2. This CDR3 is 13 amino acids long. CDR1 and CDR2 from the germline V gene are LGHDT and YNNKEL (reference sequence). Trimming at V came to 0 bases and at J to 14 bases, leaving 6 bases not matched to a gene. In DNA, the CDR3 is TGTGCCAGCAGCCAAGACCCGGGACTAGTGGAGTTCTTC. Its translation: CASSQDPGLVEFF.

This chain connects TRBV9 to TRBJ2-7, with 11 bases aligning to TRBD2. The germline CDR1 and CDR2 sequences are SGDLS and YYNGEE. This CDR3 is 16 amino acids long. After removal of 4 bases from V and 4 bases from J, the junction contained 10 bases not matched to a gene. CDR3 protein: CASSPRPGLAAYEQYF. The CDR3 DNA follows: TGTGCCAGCAGCCCAAGACCGGGACTAGCGGCATACGAGCAGTACTTC.

Details on this clonotype: Since a much larger clone is just one base distant, this may be a read error. The CDR3 does not close with the conserved phenylalanine or tryptophan, likely indicating a read error. This chain joins TRBV7-8 and TRBJ1-2; D perhaps matches TRBD1 (6 bases). The CDR3 runs to 14 residues. CDR1 and CDR2 (germline): SGHVS, FQNEAQ. V was cut by 0 bases and J by 4 bases, with 9 bases left in between. The CDR3 DNA reads as TGTGCCAGCAGCTTAGCAGGGGGGAGCTATGGCTACACCTTG. Translation gives CASSLAGGSYGYTL.

This clonotype was found a few times. The chain is built from TRBV12-3 or TRBV12-4 and TRBJ2-1; the D gene is possibly TRBD2 (7 bases). Trimming cost V 7 bases and J 8 bases, with 18 bases left between them. The CDR3 has 14 residues. CDR3: CASTLEGGRDEQFF. The CDR3 DNA reads as TGTGCCAGCACCCTAGAGGGGGGGCGGGATGAGCAGTTCTTC.

This clonotype was seen a few times. This rearrangement joins TRBV15 to TRBJ1-2; D not certain. The CDR3 runs to 11 residues. Trimming stripped 6 bases from V and 2 bases from J, with 4 bases between. CDR1 LNHNV and CDR2 YYDKDF come from the germline V gene (reference sequence). The CDR3 DNA reads as TGTGCCACCAGTTACAACTATGGCTACACCTTC. The encoded protein is CATSYNYGYTF.

This chain joins TRBV7-2 and TRBJ1-2, with 8 bases identical to TRBD1. CDR1 and CDR2 (germline): SGHTA, FQGNSA. J lost 7 bases, V lost 5 bases, and 6 bases had no gene match. This CDR3 has 13 residues. CDR3 protein: CASSPTQGVGYTF. In nucleotides, the CDR3 is TGTGCCAGCAGCCCAACACAGGGGGTTGGCTACACCTTC.

The chain combines TRBV4-2 with TRBJ2-5; possibly TRBD2 for D (6 bases). The closer fit of TRBJ2-7 to the DNA end suggests the J call may be wrong. Looked up from germline, CDR1 is LGHNA and CDR2 is YNFKEQ. This CDR3 comprises 14 residues. CDR3 residues: CASSQVGTLYEQYF. CDR3 coding DNA: TGTGCCAGCAGCCAAGTGGGGACTCTCTACGAGCAGTACTTC.

The chain is built from TRBV27 and TRBJ2-1; 9 nucleotides align to TRBD2. The length of the CDR3 is 15 residues. Germline CDR1 reads MNHEY; CDR2 reads SMNVEV (reference sequence). Trimming removed 5 bases from V and 2 bases from J; junction bases left unmatched: 4. In nucleotides, the CDR3 is TGTGCCAGCAGTCTAGCGGGGAAGCCCTACAATGAGCAGTTCTTC. It yields the protein CASSLAGKPYNEQFF.

This rearrangement joins TRBV7-2 to TRBJ1-2; weak D call: TRBD1 (5 bases). Trimming stripped 5 bases from V and 4 bases from J, with 17 bases between. This CDR3 is built from 15 residues. Germline CDR1 reads SGHTA; CDR2 reads FQGNSA. The CDR3 DNA follows: TGTGCCAGCAGCCAGAACGCCGGGGCCTCCTATGGCTACACCTTC. It translates to CASSQNAGASYGYTF.

This clonotype was observed a handful of times. The rearrangement joins TRBV11-2 to TRBJ1-2, with D maybe TRBD1 (5 bases). The CDR3 length is 13 residues. V was pared by 5 bases and J by 6 bases, with 13 bases between. Germline CDR1 SGHAT, CDR2 FQNNGV. The CDR3 loop is CASSQAGMNGYTF. For the CDR3, the DNA is TGTGCCAGCAGCCAAGCAGGGATGAATGGCTACACCTTC.

This clonotype was detected many times. The J gene is TRBJ2-3, the V gene TRBV4-1; D not resolved. The V gene lost 4 bases and the J gene lost 7 bases, with 9 bases spanning the gap. From germline, CDR1 is MGHRA and CDR2 YSYEKL. There are 12 residues in the CDR3. The CDR3 coding sequence is TGCGCCAGCAGCCGAGAACCTTATACGCAGTATTTT. Protein product: CASSREPYTQYF.

This clonotype turned up a few times. The chain couples TRBV7-9 to TRBJ2-3; D remains unclear. The germline V gene encodes CDR1 SEHNR and CDR2 FQNEAQ (reference sequence). This CDR3 region has 17 residues. The ends were cut back, 2 bases at V and 2 bases at J, with 17 bases in the middle. The CDR3 is CASSLTPVLRVTDTQYF. The CDR3 DNA follows: TGTGCCAGCAGCTTAACCCCCGTTCTCAGAGTCACAGATACGCAGTATTTT.